These T cell receptor beta chains were read from a single sample in a study of T-cell reconstitution after alpha-beta-depleted transplantation in children. One entry per CDR3 protein results from TCRdb running MiXCR on the PCR reads. The sample includes 350,000 to 400,000 distinct CDR3 sequences, roughly 15% of them seen just once. This material consisted of PBMCs, taken from the stem cell graft. These receptors were taken from a human donor who donated a stem cell graft to a child with Fanconi anemia. The CDR3 runs from the conserved cysteine through the conserved F or W. A D gene is named only where the DNA matches it firmly. Clone size is given for some rows only: seen once, a few or many times, or a class if the clone is expanded.

>TRBJ2-2|.|TRBV30|.
CACREANTGELFF
TGTGCCTGCAGGGAGGCGAACACCGGGGAGCTGTTTTTT
>TRBJ2-1|.|TRBV15|few
CATSRGGGAYNEQFF
TGTGCCACCAGCAGAGGAGGAGGCGCCTACAATGAGCAGTTCTTC
>TRBJ2-3|TRBD1|TRBV7-9|few
CASRPGQGTFNADTQYF
TGTGCCAGCAGGCCGGGACAGGGGACTTTCAATGCAGATACGCAGTATTTT
>TRBJ1-1|.|TRBV5-1|.
CASSSGYYPGVNTEAFF
TGCGCCAGCAGTTCCGGCTATTATCCAGGGGTTAACACTGAAGCTTTCTTT
>TRBJ1-1|.|TRBV14|.
CASSQVSGGVSTEAFF
TGTGCCAGCAGCCAAGTTTCCGGCGGGGTAAGCACTGAAGCTTTCTTT
>TRBJ1-1|.|TRBV9|.
CASSVDPTNTEAFF
TGTGCCAGCAGCGTAGACCCGACCAACACTGAAGCTTTCTTT
>TRBJ2-3|TRBD1|TRBV20-1|.
CSASTGAGISADTQYF
TGCAGTGCTAGCACAGGGGCAGGGATTAGCGCAGATACGCAGTATTTT
>TRBJ1-1|.|TRBV27|many
CASSPDTGGSEAFF
TGTGCCAGCAGTCCAGACACGGGTGGGAGTGAAGCTTTCTTT
>TRBJ2-2|.|TRBV6-5|few
CASSYRGTANTGELFF
TGTGCCAGCAGTTATAGGGGAACCGCGAACACCGGGGAGCTGTTTTTT
>TRBJ1-2|.|TRBV5-6|.
CASSFPTGIRSGYTF
TGTGCCAGCAGCTTCCCAACAGGGATTAGGTCTGGCTACACCTTC
>TRBJ2-7|.|TRBV29-1|many
CSVEVPVGVSSEQYF
TGCAGCGTTGAAGTCCCTGTCGGGGTGTCTAGCGAGCAGTACTTC
>TRBJ2-1|.|TRBV6-5|.
CASKGSRYYNEQFF
TGTGCCAGCAAGGGCAGCCGCTACTACAATGAGCAGTTCTTC
>TRBJ1-2|.|TRBV27|.
CASSLRRGDGYTF
TGTGCCAGCAGTTTAAGGAGGGGCGATGGCTACACCTTC
>TRBJ1-6|TRBD1|TRBV6-5|many
CASSYETGASSPLHF
TGTGCCAGCAGTTACGAGACAGGGGCCAGTTCACCCCTCCACTTT
>TRBJ1-4|.|TRBV11-2|few
CASSLRGLNEKLFF
TGTGCCAGCAGCTTAAGGGGTTTAAATGAAAAACTGTTTTTT
>TRBJ2-4|.|TRBV5-1|.
CASSLDGENIQYF
TGCGCCAGCAGCTTGGACGGTGAAAACATTCAGTACTTC
>TRBJ2-3|TRBD2|TRBV7-6|.
CASSLLAGGQGDTQYF
TGTGCCAGCAGCTTACTAGCGGGGGGCCAGGGAGATACGCAGTATTTT
>TRBJ1-1|.|TRBV2|.
CASSEATEGVEAFF
TGTGCCAGCAGTGAAGCGACGGAAGGGGTCGAAGCTTTCTTT
>TRBJ1-1|.|TRBV6-6|few
CATSRNTEAFF
TGTGCCACTTCCAGGAACACTGAAGCTTTCTTT
>TRBJ2-5|.|TRBV7-3|.
CASSSGSQETQYF
TGTGCCAGCAGCTCGGGCTCCCAAGAGACCCAGTACTTC
>TRBJ2-2|.|TRBV7-2|.
CASSTPGQNGVGELFF
TGTGCCAGCAGCACCCCGGGACAAAACGGGGTCGGGGAGCTGTTTTTT
>TRBJ1-5|.|TRBV20-1|few
CSAYTDSNQPQHF
TGCAGTGCTTACACCGATAGCAATCAGCCCCAGCATTTT
>TRBJ2-2|TRBD1|TRBV6-2/TRBV6-3|.
CASSNPGTGRTGELFF
TGTGCCAGCAGTAACCCCGGGACAGGGAGGACCGGGGAGCTGTTTTTT
>TRBJ1-2|.|TRBV4-2|.
CASSQDGPDDGYTF
TGTGCCAGCAGCCAAGATGGTCCAGATGATGGCTACACCTTC
>TRBJ1-1|.|TRBV19|.
CASTEDRVNTEAFF
TGTGCCAGTACCGAGGACAGAGTGAACACTGAAGCTTTCTTT
>TRBJ2-2|.|TRBV5-1|many
CASSLDGGNIRTGELFF
TGCGCCAGCAGCTTGGATGGGGGGAACATAAGAACCGGGGAGCTGTTTTTT
>TRBJ1-5|.|TRBV6-2/TRBV6-3|.
CASVGTNNQPQHF
TGTGCCAGCGTCGGGACAAACAATCAGCCCCAGCATTTT
>TRBJ1-5|.|TRBV5-1|few
CASSLGGQGGNQPQHF
TGCGCCAGCAGCTTGGGAGGGCAGGGTGGCAATCAGCCCCAGCATTTT
>TRBJ2-2|.|TRBV7-7|many
CASSLARPGTGELFF
TGTGCTAGCAGCTTAGCGCGTCCGGGAACCGGGGAGCTGTTTTTT
>TRBJ2-7|.|TRBV14|many
CASSRIVGTPEYF
TGTGCCAGCAGCCGTATCGTTGGGACACCGGAGTACTTC
>TRBJ2-1|TRBD2|TRBV3-1|few
CASSQEKSGGTRYNEQFF
TGTGCCAGCAGCCAAGAAAAGAGCGGGGGGACTCGATACAATGAGCAGTTCTTC
>TRBJ2-7|TRBD1|TRBV28|.
CASSLPGQTYEQYF
TGTGCCAGCAGCCTTCCGGGACAGACCTACGAGCAGTACTTC
>TRBJ1-2|.|TRBV6-2/TRBV6-3|few
CASSYGEGTGYGYTF
TGTGCCAGCAGTTACGGGGAGGGGACCGGTTATGGCTACACCTTC
>TRBJ1-2|.|TRBV9|.
CASSPRSGVGGYTF
TGTGCCAGCAGCCCTCGATCGGGGGTAGGTGGCTACACCTTC
>TRBJ2-5|.|TRBV20-1|many
CSASAGSQETQYF
TGCAGTGCTAGTGCGGGATCGCAAGAGACCCAGTACTTC
>TRBJ1-2|TRBD1|TRBV5-1|.
CASSLTGQGWGYTF
TGCGCCAGCAGCCTAACAGGACAGGGGTGGGGCTACACCTTC
>TRBJ2-1|.|TRBV7-6|many
CASSSQPSEGDEQFF
TGTGCCAGCAGTTCCCAACCGTCCGAGGGAGATGAGCAGTTCTTC
>TRBJ2-1|.|TRBV12-3/TRBV12-4|few
CASSFGSWPFDEQFF
TGTGCCAGCAGTTTCGGTAGTTGGCCTTTTGATGAGCAGTTCTTC
>TRBJ1-4|.|TRBV28|.
CASLKSNEKLFF
TGTGCCAGCCTGAAAAGTAATGAAAAACTGTTTTTT
>TRBJ2-7|.|TRBV4-1|.
CASSQPRTGSEQYF
TGCGCCAGCAGCCAACCCCGAACGGGCTCCGAGCAGTACTTC
>TRBJ2-2|TRBD2|TRBV2|few
CASSDVSGGHTGELFF
TGTGCCAGCAGTGACGTTAGCGGGGGGCATACCGGGGAGCTGTTTTTT
>TRBJ2-7|.|TRBV6-1|.
CASSVRSPYEQYF
TGTGCCAGCAGTGTTCGGAGCCCTTACGAGCAGTACTTC
>TRBJ2-1|TRBD2|TRBV12-3/TRBV12-4|.
CASSSTSGDNEQFF
TGTGCCAGCAGCTCTACTAGCGGAGACAATGAGCAGTTCTTC
>TRBJ1-1|.|TRBV12-3/TRBV12-4|few
CASSYRSLQKNTEAFF
TGTGCCAGCAGTTACAGGAGCTTGCAAAAGAACACTGAAGCTTTCTTT
>TRBJ1-2|TRBD1|TRBV25-1|few
CATRDPGTGSGYTF
TGTGCCACCCGCGACCCTGGGACAGGGTCTGGCTACACCTTC
>TRBJ2-1|TRBD1|TRBV7-8|.
CASSLDRAAAQFF
TGTGCCAGCAGCTTGGACAGGGCGGCAGCGCAGTTCTTC
>TRBJ1-2|TRBD1|TRBV9|few
CASQPQGAGGVYTF
TGTGCCAGCCAACCCCAGGGGGCGGGAGGAGTCTACACCTTC
>TRBJ2-4|.|TRBV18|many
CASSPPGSKNIQYF
TGTGCCAGCTCCCCACCAGGGTCCAAAAACATTCAGTACTTC
>TRBJ2-5|TRBD2|TRBV5-1|.
CASSLPLAGGETQYF
TGCGCCAGCAGCTTGCCCCTAGCGGGGGGTGAGACCCAGTACTTC
>TRBJ2-2|TRBD2|TRBV7-8|many
CASSLAGLAGALSTGELFF
TGTGCCAGCAGCTTAGCTGGACTAGCGGGGGCTCTTTCCACCGGGGAGCTGTTTTTT
>TRBJ1-6|.|TRBV4-2|.
CASSQMSGTPVNSPLHF
TGTGCCAGCAGCCAGATGAGCGGGACTCCAGTTAATTCACCCCTCCACTTT
>TRBJ2-5|.|TRBV20-1|many
CSAPGPHPETQYF
TGCAGTGCCCCGGGACCCCACCCGGAGACCCAGTACTTC
>TRBJ2-3|.|TRBV19|.
CASATLRGSDTQYF
TGTGCCAGTGCCACCCTGAGGGGGTCAGATACGCAGTATTTT
>TRBJ1-1|.|TRBV5-1|.
CASSLWRTDTEAFF
TGCGCCAGCAGCTTGTGGCGGACAGACACTGAAGCTTTCTTT
>TRBJ1-3|.|TRBV4-2|.
CASSQESMVLSSGNTIYF
TGTGCCAGCAGCCAAGAAAGTATGGTTTTAAGCTCTGGAAACACCATATATTTT
>TRBJ1-2|.|TRBV6-5|.
CASSLGEAYGYTF
TGTGCCAGCAGTTTAGGGGAGGCCTATGGCTACACCTTC
>TRBJ2-1|.|TRBV2|few
CASGMGLEGMGLFF
TGTGCCAGCGGAATGGGTTTAGAGGGGATGGGTCTGTTCTTC
>TRBJ2-1|TRBD2|TRBV7-9|many
CASSKTSGGEQFF
TGTGCCAGCAGCAAGACTAGCGGCGGAGAGCAGTTCTTC
>TRBJ2-3|TRBD2|TRBV18|.
CASSPKVAGGADTQYF
TGTGCCAGCTCACCGAAGGTAGCGGGGGGAGCAGATACGCAGTATTTT